The next 32 T cell receptor beta chains were all read from a single sample in a study of cytomegalovirus exposure and HLA in healthy donors (dated by TCRdb to 2016 to 2017). Library generation was performed with the immunoSEQ multiplex PCR assay. For the multiplex PCR, a mixture combining 60 forward primers for TCR Vbeta segments and 13 reverse primers for TCR Jbeta segments was used. TCRdb retrieved this table from immuneACCESS and kept in-frame rearrangements only. Not all clones are present; in checked studies, unresolved V genes account for under half, and no reason is known for the remainder. This sample lists roughly 240,000 clones; around 80% were detected once. The top ten constitute 5% to 6% of the sample. Source material: PBMCs. The receptors here all came from a woman in her 40s in good health and CMV-seropositive.

The J gene is TRBJ1-2, the V gene TRBV5-6; possibly TRBD1 for D (6 bases). V was cut by 2 bases and J by 6 bases, with 11 bases left in between. The CDR3 sequence is 13 residues long. The V gene's germline CDR1 is SGHDT and CDR2 YYEEEE. CDR3 in amino acids: CASSFPRGNGYTF. Here the CDR3 DNA reads TGTGCCAGCAGCTTCCCCAGGGGAAATGGCTACACCTTC.

In regard to this clone: Distinct nucleotide sequences in the sample also encode this CDR3. This chain connects TRBV19 to TRBJ1-2, with 10 bases aligning to TRBD1. With 2 bases clipped from V and 3 bases from J, the junction kept 3 bases outside the gene matches. The CDR3 loop spans 15 amino acids. Looked up from germline, CDR1 is LNHDA and CDR2 is SQIVND (reference sequence). CDR3 residues: CASSIIGTGDYGYTF. DNA of the CDR3: TGTGCCAGTAGTATAATAGGGACAGGGGACTATGGCTACACCTTC. The full variable domain, with the rest looked up from reference TRBV19 and TRBJ1-2, is DGGITQSPKYLFRKEGQNVTLSCEQNLNHDAMYWYRQDPGQGLRLIYYSQIVNDFQKGDIAEGYSVSREKKESFPLTVTSAQKNPTAFYLCASSIIGTGDYGYTFGSGTRLTVV.

The rearrangement uses TRBV4-1 and TRBJ1-4; 7 bases align to TRBD1. Germline assignment: CDR1 MGHRA and CDR2 YSYEKL. The junction had 5 bases not matched to a gene; V was cut back by 4 bases and J by 3 bases. This CDR3 contains 15 residues. DNA of the CDR3: TGCGCCAGCAGCCCATCCGGGACAGCTAATGAAAAACTGTTTTTT. This codes for CASSPSGTANEKLFF.

This clone has only a few counts. The chain uses TRBV21-1 and TRBJ2-3; TRBD2 is the table's D call and was not checked against the DNA. TRBV21-1 is annotated as a pseudogene. The length of the CDR3 is 17 residues. CDR3 region: CASSRFRREGWVDTQYF. CDR3 sequence (DNA): TGTGCCAGCAGCAGATTCCGGCGGGAGGGTTGGGTAGATACGCAGTATTTT.

The J gene is TRBJ1-4, the V gene TRBV2; 12 positions agree with TRBD1. Trimming took 7 bases from V and 2 from J; bases not matched to a gene: 8. The CDR3 runs 17 residues. Germline lookup yields CDR1 SNHLY and CDR2 FYNNEI. The CDR3, as DNA: TGTGCCAGCATTAAGGGACAGGGGGCGAGGACTAATGAAAAACTGTTTTTT. Translation gives CASIKGQGARTNEKLFF.

This chain links TRBV7-8 with TRBJ1-3; no clear D gene. There are 16 residues in the CDR3. V was cut by 5 bases and J by 0 bases, with 14 bases left in between. Germline CDR1 is SGHVS and CDR2 is FQNEAQ. This chain's CDR3 is CASSPMGTGSGNTIYF. DNA for the CDR3: TGTGCCAGCAGCCCAATGGGCACTGGCTCTGGAAACACCATATATTTT.

The chain carries TRBV6-5 and TRBJ1-5; 8 nucleotides match TRBD1. The CDR3 sequence is 15 residues long. Germline values: CDR1 MNHEY, CDR2 SVGAGI. V shed 4 bases and J 4 bases; nucleotides not matched to a gene: 6. CDR3: CASSLGRGLNQPQHF. DNA for the CDR3: TGTGCCAGCAGTTTGGGCAGGGGGCTTAATCAGCCCCAGCATTTT.

The V call is TRBV1, the J call TRBJ1-2; the table names TRBD1, a call not compared with the DNA. TRBV1 is a recognized pseudogene. The length of the CDR3 is 15 residues. The CDR3: CTSRRLRVNNYGYTF. DNA of the CDR3: TGCACCAGCAGGCGACTCAGGGTTAACAACTATGGCTACACCTTC.

V is TRBV7-2 and J is TRBJ2-2; 8 bases line up with TRBD2. CDR1 is SGHTA and CDR2 is FQGNSA in the germline V gene. CDR3 length: 15 amino acids. Trimming at V came to 2 bases and at J to 5 bases, leaving 4 bases not matched to a gene. CDR3 protein: CASSLSERETGELFF. Here the CDR3 DNA reads TGTGCCAGCAGCTTAAGCGAGCGGGAGACCGGGGAGCTGTTTTTT.

The V gene is TRBV5-1, the J gene TRBJ2-3; D might be TRBD1 (5 bases). This CDR3 region has 16 residues. The V end lost 3 bases, the J end lost 0 bases, and 14 bases lay between the germline ends. Per germline, CDR1 SGHRS and CDR2 YFSETQ. The CDR3 reads CASSSIDSSSTDTQYF. The CDR3 nucleotides are TGCGCCAGCAGCTCGATCGACAGTTCTAGCACAGATACGCAGTATTTT. The variable domain in full, with the rest retrieved from reference TRBV5-1 and TRBJ2-3, is KAGVTQTPRYLIKTRGQQVTLSCSPISGHRSVSWYQQTPGQGLQFLFEYFSETQRNKGNFPGRFSGRQFSNSRSEMNVSTLELGDSALYLCASSSIDSSSTDTQYFGPGTRLTVL.

The V call is TRBV28, the J call TRBJ2-3; D might be TRBD2 (7 bases). Germline assignment: CDR1 MDHEN and CDR2 SYDVKM. V shed 4 bases and J shed 2 bases, with 25 bases lying between them. The CDR3 runs 19 residues. CDR3 sequence: CASSYVGLWAGAHTDTQYF. The CDR3 coding sequence is TGTGCCAGCAGTTATGTAGGATTGTGGGCGGGGGCCCACACAGATACGCAGTATTTT. Full variable domain (remainder filled in from reference TRBV28 and TRBJ2-3): DVKVTQSSRYLVKRTGEKVFLECVQDMDHENMFWYRQDPGLGLRLIYFSYDVKMKEKGDIPEGYSVSREKKERFSLILESASTNQTSMYLCASSYVGLWAGAHTDTQYFGPGTRLTVL.

The rearrangement joins TRBV18 to TRBJ2-3; TRBD2 matches 11 bases. Germline CDR1 and CDR2: KGHSH and LQKENI. The ends lost 3 bases at V and 2 bases at J; junction bases unmatched: 4. This CDR3 is built from 16 residues. Here the CDR3 DNA reads TGTGCCAGCTCACCTCGGACTAGCGGGTACACAGATACGCAGTATTTT. Its protein product is CASSPRTSGYTDTQYF.

The chain has TRBV6-5 and TRBJ2-3, with 8 bases fitting TRBD1. CDR1 is MNHEY, CDR2 SVGAGI, per germline. The junction had 2 bases not matched to a gene; V was cut back by 0 bases and J by 3 bases. The CDR3 extends over 15 amino acids. CDR3 bases: TGTGCCAGCAGTTACTCGAGGGACAGGACAGATACGCAGTATTTT. Its protein is CASSYSRDRTDTQYF.

This clone has more than one count but fewer than ten. Other DNA sequences in this sample translate to the same CDR3. The rearrangement links TRBV9 to TRBJ2-2; a weak D match, TRBD1 (6 bases). Germline V CDR1 and CDR2: SGDLS, YYNGEE. Trimming cost V 0 bases and J 3 bases, with 6 bases left between them. The CDR3 has 14 residues. The CDR3 DNA follows: TGTGCCAGCAGCGTAGGGACAGACACCGGGGAGCTGTTTTTT. It translates to CASSVGTDTGELFF.

The rearrangement links TRBV19 to TRBJ1-4, with TRBD1 matching over 11 bases. This CDR3 comprises 15 residues. CDR1 and CDR2 (germline): LNHDA, SQIVND (reference sequence). J gave up 6 bases and V 6 bases, and 6 bases lay outside the gene matches. CDR3 DNA: TGTGCCAGTAGCTTTAGGACAGGGGGCGATGAAAAACTGTTTTTT. This translates into CASSFRTGGDEKLFF.

The V call is TRBV11-3, the J call TRBJ2-2; 8 nucleotides agree with TRBD2. V shed 0 bases, J shed 2 bases, and the junction held 11 bases outside the gene matches. The CDR3 extends over 19 amino acids. Per germline, CDR1 SGHNT and CDR2 YENEEA. CDR3 nucleotides: TGTGCCAGCAGCTTAGATCTGATATCAAGCGGGAGTAACACCGGGGAGCTGTTTTTT. It is translated as CASSLDLISSGSNTGELFF.

The rearrangement links TRBV30 to TRBJ1-2; 8 bases match TRBD1. This CDR3 has 13 amino acids. V dropped 3 bases and J dropped 4; count of bases not matched to a gene: 4. CDR1 is GTSNPN and CDR2 is SVGIG in the germline V gene (reference sequence). The CDR3 DNA follows: TGTGCCTGGAGGCCTACAGGGGGCTATGGCTACACCTTC. This codes for CAWRPTGGYGYTF. The full variable domain, its missing parts supplied by reference TRBV30 and TRBJ1-2, is SQTIHQWPATLVQPVGSPLSLECTVEGTSNPNLYWYRQAAGRGLQLLFYSVGIGQISSEVPQNLSASRPQDRQFILSSKKLLLSDSGFYLCAWRPTGGYGYTFGSGTRLTVV.

The chain uses TRBV4-3 and TRBJ2-1; 9 bases map to TRBD1. The CDR3 consists of 16 residues. CDR1 is LGHNA, CDR2 YSLEER, per germline. Germline trimming cut 4 bases from V and 5 bases from J; bases unmatched to any gene: 9. The CDR3 spells CASSPRGDRVNNEQFF. CDR3 DNA sequence: TGCGCCAGCAGCCCACGAGGGGACAGGGTAAACAATGAGCAGTTCTTC.

The V call is TRBV7-9, the J call TRBJ1-4, with 10 positions matching TRBD1. V shed 6 bases and J 10 bases; nucleotides not matched to a gene: 8. CDR1 is SEHNR, CDR2 FQNEAQ, per germline (reference sequence). The CDR3 spans 14 residues. The DNA for the CDR3 is TGTGCCAGCAGTTTGGGGACAGGGGCCGGAAAACTGTTTTTT. Translating gives CASSLGTGAGKLFF. The complete variable domain, with remaining parts taken from reference TRBV7-9 and TRBJ1-4, reads DTGVSQNPRHKITKRGQNVTFRCDPISEHNRLYWYRQTLGQGPEFLTYFQNEAQLEKSRLLSDRFSAERPKGSFSTLEIQRTEQGDSAMYLCASSLGTGAGKLFFGSGTQLSVL.

Regarding this clone: Sequence at one end of the junction differs from germline and may be a read error. J is TRBJ2-5 and V is TRBV7-9, with TRBD2 as a possible D gene (5 bases). The CDR3 consists of 14 residues. In germline, CDR1 is SEHNR, CDR2 FQNEAQ (reference sequence). The CDR3, as DNA: TGTTCCAGCAGCTCCCGAGAGGGTAGGGAGACCCAGTACTTC. Translating it yields CSSSSREGRETQYF.

The CDR3 sequence is CASSSNRARETQYF. The CDR3 DNA reads as TGTGCCAGCAGCTCCAACAGGGCCCGGGAGACCCAGTACTTC. The rearrangement joins TRBV7-9 to TRBJ2-5; D might be TRBD1 (6 bases). V lost 4 bases and J lost 5, with 14 bases in between. The CDR3 consists of 14 residues. From germline, CDR1 is SEHNR and CDR2 FQNEAQ (reference sequence).

The chain carries TRBV7-6 and TRBJ1-4; 7 bases match TRBD1. Per germline, CDR1 SGHVS and CDR2 FNYEAQ. The V segment lost 2 bases and the J segment 8 bases; nucleotides outside the gene matches: 2. The CDR3 is 13 residues long. The CDR3 nucleotides are TGTGCCAGCAGCTTAAGACAGGGCGAAAAACTGTTTTTT. Residues: CASSLRQGEKLFF.

The chain uses TRBV6-6 and TRBJ1-5, with D unclear. Trimming cost V 8 bases and J 0 bases, with 5 bases left between them. Germline CDR1 reads MNHNY; CDR2 reads SVGAGI (reference sequence). The CDR3 sequence is 12 residues long. The CDR3 DNA sequence: TGTGCCAGCCTAGATAGCAATCAGCCCCAGCATTTT. This translates into CASLDSNQPQHF.

The chain has TRBV6-5 and TRBJ2-3, with no clear D. Germline CDR1 reads MNHEY; CDR2 reads SVGAGI. The CDR3 extends over 14 amino acids. Trimming took 4 bases from V and 4 from J, leaving 12 bases between them. This CDR3 reads CASSFVAPPDTQYF. The CDR3 nucleotides read TGTGCCAGCAGTTTCGTGGCCCCTCCAGATACGCAGTATTTT.

The rearrangement uses TRBV6-5 and TRBJ1-1; TRBD1 agrees at 7 bases. Germline assignment: CDR1 MNHEY and CDR2 SVGAGI. This CDR3 has 13 amino acids. V lost 6 bases to trimming and J lost 11 bases; unmatched junction nucleotides: 12. The CDR3 coding sequence is TGTGCCAGCAGGCCGACAGGGATGGTGGGGGCTTTCTTT. Translating it yields CASRPTGMVGAFF.

The V gene is TRBV7-2, the J gene TRBJ1-5; TRBD1 might be the D (6 bases). CDR1 is SGHTA and CDR2 is FQGNSA in the germline V gene. V was shortened by 3 bases and J by 6 bases, with 21 bases between the two germline ends. This CDR3 is built from 17 residues. The DNA for the CDR3 is TGTGCCAGCAGCTTTGGCTGGGGCCTACAGGGCGTTCAGCCCCAGCATTTT. Translation: CASSFGWGLQGVQPQHF.

This clone was seen more than once but under ten times. This chain connects TRBV6-1 to TRBJ2-1; tentative D call: TRBD2 (6 bases). The CDR3 contains 15 residues. Looked up from germline, CDR1 is MNHNS and CDR2 is SASEGT. V was shortened by 11 bases and J by 8 bases, with 25 bases between the two germline ends. CDR3 bases: TGTGCCTGCCCGTCCGGCGGGGCAGGGAACGATGAGCAGTTCTTC. Translating gives CACPSGGAGNDEQFF.

V gene TRBV21-1 combines with J gene TRBJ2-3; the D call in the table, TRBD2, was not verified against the DNA. TRBV21-1 is reported as a pseudogene. The CDR3 has 11 residues. In nucleotides, the CDR3 is TGTGCCAGCACCCGGGCAGATACGCAGTATTTT. Translating it yields CASTRADTQYF.

The V call is TRBV7-2, the J call TRBJ2-7, with 13 bases matching TRBD2. CDR1 and CDR2 from the germline V gene are SGHTA and FQGNSA. The CDR3 is 16 residues long. V lost 0 bases and J lost 6; bases outside the gene matches: 5. As DNA, the CDR3 is TGTGCCAGCAGCTTAGCACTAGCGGGGGGGCTAGGCGAGCAGTACTTC. This translates into CASSLALAGGLGEQYF.

A word on this clone: One junction end does not reproduce the germline sequence, and a read error may be involved. This rearrangement joins TRBV19 to TRBJ1-2; 8 nucleotides match TRBD1. Germline V gene data show CDR1 as LNHDA and CDR2 as SQIVND (reference sequence). The CDR3 is made up of 12 amino acids. The CDR3 DNA follows: TGTGCCAGTAGTCCCCGGGACAGGCCCCTCGCCTTC. This encodes CASSPRDRPLAF.

V gene TRBV6-1 combines with J gene TRBJ1-2; D call uncertain. Germline CDR1 and CDR2: MNHNS and SASEGT. V was shortened by 2 bases and J by 7 bases, with 5 bases between the two germline ends. The length of the CDR3 is 11 residues. The CDR3 reads CASSESGGYTF. The CDR3 nucleotides are TGTGCCAGCAGTGAATCCGGTGGCTACACCTTC.

This sequence joins TRBV5-1 and TRBJ2-1, with 10 bases aligning to TRBD1. The V and J ends lost 4 bases and 8 bases, in that order; junction bases with no gene match: 6. Per germline, CDR1 SGHRS and CDR2 YFSETQ. The CDR3 runs to 14 residues. The CDR3 DNA is TGCGCCAGCAGCATTCGACAGGGGGCTGATGAGCAGTTCTTC. Encoded protein: CASSIRQGADEQFF.